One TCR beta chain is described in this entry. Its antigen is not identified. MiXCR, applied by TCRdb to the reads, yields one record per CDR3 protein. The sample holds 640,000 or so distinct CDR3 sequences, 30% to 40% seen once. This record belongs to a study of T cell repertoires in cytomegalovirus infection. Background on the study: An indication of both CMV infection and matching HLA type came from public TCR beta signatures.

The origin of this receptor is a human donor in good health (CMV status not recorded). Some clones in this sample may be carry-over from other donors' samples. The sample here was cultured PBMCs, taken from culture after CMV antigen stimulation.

CDR3 amino acids: CASSSWATDTQYF. Here the CDR3 DNA reads TGTGCCAGCAGTTCCTGGGCCACAGATACGCAGTATTTT. The rearrangement links TRBV6-2 or TRBV6-3 to TRBJ2-3; no definite D call. CDR1 MNHEY and CDR2 SVGEGT come from the germline V gene. The CDR3 is made up of 13 amino acids. V lost 4 bases, J lost 2 bases, and 7 bases lay in between.